This TCR beta chain appears in the sequencing data of a study of T cells in Graves' hyperthyroidism and ophthalmopathy (dated by TCRdb to the late 2010s). For the study in its entirety: Peripheral blood was sampled at the time of initial diagnosis, prior to any treatment. In addition, the study compared T-cell repertoires in thyroid tissue and in blood from five or six Graves' hyperthyroidism patients. After blood sampling, hyperthyroidism patients were treated with methimazole at a starting dose of 30 mg daily, and ophthalmopathy patients were treated with high-dose intravenous methylprednisolone. A discovery cohort of around 100 patients, 43 with Graves' ophthalmopathy and 55 to 60 with stable Graves' hyperthyroidism, was used to find distinguishing TCR V-J signatures. Prospective prediction of ophthalmopathy was tested in an independent validation cohort consisting of about 20 hyperthyroidism patients and 15 or so patients who later progressed to ophthalmopathy. TCR Vbeta CDR3 sequencing of 120 to 150 peripheral blood samples (approximately 44 ophthalmopathy, 75 or so hyperthyroidism and around 17 progressor patients) is reported in the paper. The roughly 100 discovery patients were divided at random into training and test sets in a 7:3 ratio.

Broader findings and caveats from the paper: In validation, the model predicted progression to ophthalmopathy a median of 6.5 months before onset, with around 70% sensitivity and roughly 72% specificity. Most expanded thyroid clonotypes (frequency above 0.001) were also found in blood, which suggests that blood repertoires may mirror thyroid immune responses. Sample size was not statistically predetermined, and blinding of investigators to group allocation was not performed. In cross-validation, a model built on a 13 V-J signature told ophthalmopathy apart from stable hyperthyroidism with 87.88% sensitivity and about 81% specificity, and in testing the same model reached 80%/75%.

Amplification of TCR beta CDR3 regions was carried out from RNA transcripts. The first round of RT-PCR for the TCR CDR3 was performed with the HTBI primer set and the Qiagen OneStep RT-PCR kit. Libraries were constructed in a second round of multiplex PCR, after which size selection and purification were carried out. Sequencing of the libraries was done on an Illumina HiSeq2000 using paired-end 100 bp reads. In the source study's methods: SOAPnuke was used to process the raw data, throwing out any read that contained adapters or uncalled bases, had a mean Phred below 15, or lacked an exact constant-primer or identifier match. High-quality paired reads were merged using COPE v1.2.5, and each unique nucleotide sequence was defined as a clonotype. MiTCR v1.1 was used to align clonotypes to the IMGT TRBV, TRBD and TRBJ reference segments. The analysis was restricted to V-J combinations with a frequency above 0.0001, which together covered roughly 99% of the repertoires. The TCS score was defined as F50 (clonal expansion) divided by E x V (chaos), with BLOSUM62-based TCRdist calculated between CDR3 peptides within each V-J. Welch's t-statistics and random forest reduced roughly 530 V-J features to under 15, which were used in a naive Bayes classifier (R e1071). TCRdb itself trimmed the public reads at Q25 with fastp, ran MiXCR and retained productive beta chains. Rows matching on CDR3 protein sequence are summarized as one entry with the most common DNA and genes. The V and J calls, along with clone size, are taken from TCRdb and not from the paper's own processing. For this sample there are fewer than 350,000 distinct CDR3 sequences; 15% to 20% appear just once. Of the sample, around 50% is held by the ten largest clones.

Graves' hyperthyroidism was defined as stable when no progression to ophthalmopathy occurred over 18 months of follow-up. Hyperthyroidism patients were aged 18 to 65 years and newly diagnosed, with disease duration of less than 2 months. Exclusion was applied to patients with uncontrolled infections, other autoimmune diseases, pregnancy or lactation. Diagnoses were established on the basis of clinical symptoms, serum thyroxine and TRAb, thyroid ultrasound, and orbital computed tomography. PBMCs were separated from over 9 ml of fresh peripheral blood using Ficoll-Paque density gradient centrifugation. Trizol reagent was used to extract total RNA, and RNA quality was then checked on an Agilent 2100 Bioanalyzer. The CDR3, from cysteine to phenylalanine, totals 14 residues. The kept DNA is CDR3 alone, 42 bases in frame from the first base. At the junction V is shortened by 3 bases and J by 5 bases; bases outside the gene matches: 2. CDR1 and CDR2 were assigned from the germline V gene as SGHRS and YFSETQ.

In the case of this clonotype: The specificity of this receptor is unknown. Per-base qualities were not stored, and no clone one base away is much larger.

The sequenced material came from blood. This receptor chain uses TRBV5-1 and TRBJ2-1; TRBD2 matches 10 bases in the middle. The TCR was taken from a woman in her forties or fifties with Graves' hyperthyroidism. The encoded CDR3 is CASSSGLADNEQFF. In nucleotide form, the sequence is TGCGCCAGCAGCTCCGGACTAGCGGACAATGAGCAGTTCTTC.